This is a list of T cell receptor beta chains from one sample in a study of control samples from healthy donors and cancer patients. TCRdb keeps only in-frame clones here, not all; method: immunoSEQ multiplex PCR. The sample lists 70,000 to 80,000 clones; approximately 88% were seen once. Sequences were obtained from PBMCs. Every receptor here comes from a woman between 45 and 65 years old with colorectal cancer. CDR3s leave out the opening cysteine and the closing phenylalanine or tryptophan. Fields, in order: CDR3 length, V gene, J gene, CDR3 protein.

length: 13
V: TRBV7-9
J: TRBJ2-3
CDR3: ASSLLGSGADTQY

length: 12
V: TRBV27
J: TRBJ1-2
CDR3: ASSFVGGGYGYT

length: 13
V: TRBV6-6
J: TRBJ2-2
CDR3: ASDSSGDDTGELF

length: 13
V: TRBV6-2/TRBV6-3
J: TRBJ2-4
CDR3: ASSYFQGNKNIQY

length: 12
V: TRBV28
J: TRBJ2-5
CDR3: ASSSPTGAKTQY

length: 11
V: TRBV30
J: TRBJ1-1
CDR3: AWSVRGNTEAF

length: 11
V: TRBV27
J: TRBJ2-3
CDR3: VSRDTGTDTQY

length: 12
V: TRBV4-3
J: TRBJ2-3
CDR3: ASSATASTDTQY

length: 13
V: TRBV19
J: TRBJ1-6
CDR3: ASSRGGGDNSPLH

length: 15
V: TRBV5-8
J: TRBJ2-1
CDR3: ASSYSGTSGGATEQF

length: 12
V: TRBV28
J: TRBJ2-4
CDR3: ASSFLTGENIQY

length: 16
V: TRBV3-1/TRBV3-2
J: TRBJ1-5
CDR3: ASSHAGTGPYSNQPQH

length: 15
V: TRBV7-8
J: TRBJ1-1
CDR3: ASSLAGQGVKDTEAF

length: 14
V: TRBV5-4
J: TRBJ2-3
CDR3: ASSSTSGGRGHTQY

length: 13
V: TRBV5-6
J: TRBJ1-1
CDR3: ASSLPGGLNTEAF

length: 11
V: TRBV12-3/TRBV12-4
J: TRBJ2-2
CDR3: ASSFPGPGELF

length: 12
V: TRBV2
J: TRBJ2-5
CDR3: ASSARGRWETQY

length: 13
V: TRBV2
J: TRBJ1-1
CDR3: ASSEALHQNTEAF

length: 13
V: TRBV7-2
J: TRBJ2-6
CDR3: ASSPSQAGANVLT

length: 13
V: TRBV28
J: TRBJ2-3
CDR3: ASSRPGQGIDTQY

length: 12
V: TRBV15
J: TRBJ2-5
CDR3: ATRGGLGGETQY

length: 11
V: TRBV7-8
J: TRBJ1-1
CDR3: ASSLGWETEAF

length: 12
V: TRBV5-4
J: TRBJ2-3
CDR3: ASSPRTGTDTQY

length: 11
V: TRBV6-6
J: TRBJ2-3
CDR3: ASSWEGGDTQY

length: 10
V: TRBV7-8
J: TRBJ2-1
CDR3: ASSFRVDEQF

length: 10
V: TRBV27
J: TRBJ1-5
CDR3: ASGQGNQPQH

length: 11
V: TRBV18
J: TRBJ1-2
CDR3: ASSPPASHGYT

length: 11
V: TRBV27
J: TRBJ1-1
CDR3: ASSLRDNSETF

length: 13
V: TRBV19
J: TRBJ2-5
CDR3: ASTSSSLGQETQY

length: 13
V: TRBV5-1
J: TRBJ2-5
CDR3: ASSLGGGAGKTQY

length: 10
V: TRBV7-2
J: TRBJ1-2
CDR3: ASSLDQQGFR

length: 14
V: TRBV2
J: TRBJ1-2
CDR3: ASSELVGGPIDGYT

length: 13
V: TRBV6-1
J: TRBJ2-1
CDR3: ASSEATGLYNEQF

length: 11
V: TRBV18
J: TRBJ2-1
CDR3: ASSPNTYNEQF

length: 11
V: TRBV5-1
J: TRBJ1-2
CDR3: ASSPDGNTGYT

length: 10
V: TRBV12-3/TRBV12-4
J: TRBJ1-1
CDR3: ASTRGNTEAF

length: 11
V: TRBV2
J: TRBJ1-1
CDR3: ASSEGAGTEAF

length: 11
V: TRBV29-1
J: TRBJ2-1
CDR3: SAGRQGWNEQF

length: 12
V: TRBV6-2/TRBV6-3
J: TRBJ2-5
CDR3: ASSYWDGQETQY

length: 15
V: TRBV7-2
J: TRBJ2-1
CDR3: ASSLKKSGRIDNEQF

length: 13
V: TRBV4-3
J: TRBJ1-2
CDR3: ASSQDPYSNYGYT

length: 12
V: TRBV24-1
J: TRBJ2-5
CDR3: ATSDRGGVETQY

length: 11
V: TRBV5-1
J: TRBJ1-3
CDR3: ASSLAEGNTIY

length: 12
V: TRBV5-1
J: TRBJ2-1
CDR3: ASSLRQGRDEQF

length: 12
V: TRBV19
J: TRBJ2-1
CDR3: ASSRGPVGNEQF

length: 13
V: TRBV5-1
J: TRBJ2-5
CDR3: ASSFSGQGQETQY

length: 12
V: TRBV5-1
J: TRBJ1-2
CDR3: ASRLGSSNYGYT

length: 14
V: TRBV14
J: TRBJ1-2
CDR3: ASSQASLRDTYGYT

length: 12
V: TRBV19
J: TRBJ2-5
CDR3: ATKVAARGETQY

length: 15
V: TRBV28
J: TRBJ1-5
CDR3: ASSLRGYVRSNQPQH

length: 19
V: TRBV4-3
J: TRBJ2-3
CDR3: ASSETAPLSLAGGHTDTQY

length: 12
V: TRBV6-5
J: TRBJ1-6
CDR3: ASNAGPYNSPLH